Listed below are T cell receptor beta chains from one sample, sequenced in a study of Ad26.COV2.S vaccination and SARS-CoV-2 variants. Measured with immunoSEQ multiplex PCR; TCRdb has only the in-frame clones, and not every one. The sample lists roughly 300,000 clones, roughly 90% occurring once. The sample consisted of peripheral blood, taken in a trial of Ad26.COV2.S vaccine versus placebo. All receptors come from a person between 18 and 65 years old who received the Ad26.COV2.S COVID-19 vaccine or a placebo. Both conserved end residues are part of each CDR3. Each record gives: J gene, V gene, clone size, D gene, CDR3 protein, CDR3 DNA. D genes are given only for firm matches. Clone size is shown for a subset of rows, as once, few, many or a class of expanded clone.

J: TRBJ1-2
V: TRBV20-1
size: NA
D: TRBD1
CDR3: CSVWDSYGYTF
DNA: TGCAGTGTGTGGGACAGCTATGGCTACACCTTC

J: TRBJ2-7
V: TRBV24-1
size: NA
D: TRBD1
CDR3: CATSPTQEGQGYSYEQYF
DNA: TGTGCCACCAGTCCCACTCAAGAGGGACAGGGGTATAGCTACGAGCAGTACTTC

J: TRBJ2-3
V: TRBV28
size: NA
D: NA
CDR3: CASRTPGPYGPDTQYF
DNA: TGTGCCAGCAGAACCCCGGGACCTTATGGGCCAGATACGCAGTATTTT

J: TRBJ1-2
V: TRBV3-1/TRBV3-2
size: NA
D: NA
CDR3: CASSQVGNLNYGYTF
DNA: TGTGCCAGCAGCCAAGTGGGAAACCTGAACTATGGCTACACCTTC

J: TRBJ2-7
V: TRBV2
size: NA
D: TRBD1
CDR3: CASSKQGASYEQYF
DNA: TGTGCCAGCAGTAAGCAGGGGGCGTCATACGAGCAGTACTTC

J: TRBJ2-7
V: TRBV30
size: NA
D: TRBD1
CDR3: CAWHPGTGGHEQYF
DNA: TGTGCCTGGCACCCCGGGACAGGGGGCCACGAGCAGTACTTC

J: TRBJ1-1
V: TRBV5-1
size: NA
D: NA
CDR3: CASSSPGRRGNTEAFF
DNA: TGCGCCAGCAGCTCCCCGGGTAGGAGGGGGAACACTGAAGCTTTCTTT

J: TRBJ1-3
V: TRBV7-9
size: NA
D: NA
CDR3: CASSYTGTTGNTIYF
DNA: TGTGCCAGCAGTTATACTGGGACAACTGGAAACACCATATATTTT

J: TRBJ1-1
V: TRBV19
size: NA
D: NA
CDR3: CASSPQGSWVNTEAFF
DNA: TGTGCCAGTAGTCCCCAGGGTAGTTGGGTGAACACTGAAGCTTTCTTT

J: TRBJ1-2
V: TRBV7-8
size: once
D: TRBD1
CDR3: CASSLGSTGNYGYTF
DNA: TGTGCCAGCAGCTTAGGATCGACAGGGAACTATGGCTACACCTTC

J: TRBJ1-6
V: TRBV18
size: NA
D: TRBD1
CDR3: CASSRGTDYNSPLHF
DNA: TGTGCCAGCTCGCGTGGGACAGACTATAATTCACCCCTCCACTTT

J: TRBJ1-5
V: TRBV28
size: NA
D: NA
CDR3: CASSLLRLDQMNQPQHF
DNA: TGTGCCAGCAGTTTACTGAGATTGGATCAAATGAATCAGCCCCAGCATTTT

J: TRBJ2-1
V: TRBV10-3
size: once
D: NA
CDR3: CAISDRGANEQFF
DNA: TGTGCCATCAGTGACCGGGGGGCTAATGAGCAGTTCTTC

J: TRBJ2-3
V: TRBV24-1
size: NA
D: TRBD1
CDR3: CATSAEGARGDTQYF
DNA: TGTGCCACCAGCGCTGAGGGGGCTCGGGGAGATACGCAGTATTTT

J: TRBJ2-7
V: TRBV5-1
size: NA
D: NA
CDR3: CASSLGIRGSYEQYF
DNA: TGCGCCAGCAGCTTGGGAATACGGGGGTCCTACGAGCAGTACTTC

J: TRBJ2-1
V: TRBV27
size: NA
D: NA
CDR3: CASTLTGNNEQFF
DNA: TGTGCCAGCACCCTAACAGGGAACAATGAGCAGTTCTTC